One T cell receptor (beta chain) is described in this entry. The record originates from a study of beta chain features in type 1 diabetes. Expressed TCRB transcripts were sequenced, since all the RNA that had been isolated was reverse transcribed. The protocol was immunoSEQ multiplex PCR, while the TCRdb copy is restricted to in-frame clones and leaves out a portion. The sample has about 900,000 clones, 15% to 20% seen once. This clonotype was obtained from a young woman in good health. Sequenced: naive CD4+ T cells from blood.

This CDR3 reads CASSYSMSTPYGEQFF. In DNA, the CDR3 is TGTGCCAGCAGTTACTCGATGTCTACCCCCTATGGGGAGCAGTTCTTC. The chain combines TRBV6-5 with TRBJ2-1; D gene unclear. V dropped 0 bases and J dropped 10 bases, with 19 bases sitting between them. CDR3 length: 16 amino acids. Per the germline V gene, CDR1 is MNHEY and CDR2 is SVGAGI.